These T cell receptor beta chains were read from a single sample in a study of T cell responses to AZD1222 COVID-19 vaccine. Profiled with immunoSEQ multiplex PCR; TCRdb holds only in-frame clones, not every one. The sample gives about 130,000 clones, just over 90% of which show up once; roughly 9.1% is in the top ten. Sequencing was performed on peripheral blood, taken on day 0 of AZD1222 vaccination. These receptors were obtained from an adult in good health. Both conserved end residues are part of each CDR3. D genes are given only for firm matches. Clone size is stated in some rows and not others, as once, few, many or a class when expanded.

d_gene: NA
abundance: NA
j_gene: TRBJ2-5
v_gene: TRBV7-2
len: 15
CDR3nt: TGTGCCAGCAGCTTAATGGGACTGAAACAAGAGACCCAGTACTTC
CDR3aa: CASSLMGLKQETQYF

d_gene: NA
abundance: NA
j_gene: TRBJ1-2
v_gene: TRBV27
len: 16
CDR3nt: TGTGCCAGCAGTTTCCTCGGTTCAGCGGAGTTGGAAGGCTACACCTTC
CDR3aa: CASSFLGSAELEGYTF

d_gene: NA
abundance: NA
j_gene: TRBJ2-4
v_gene: TRBV4-1
len: 17
CDR3nt: TGCGCCAGCAGCCAAGGCCAGATGGGTATTGCCAAAAACATTCAGTACTTC
CDR3aa: CASSQGQMGIAKNIQYF

d_gene: TRBD2
abundance: NA
j_gene: TRBJ2-1
v_gene: TRBV13
len: 17
CDR3nt: TGTGCCAGCAGCCTCTCCCACCAGCGGGGATCCTACAATGAGCAGTTCTTC
CDR3aa: CASSLSHQRGSYNEQFF

d_gene: NA
abundance: NA
j_gene: TRBJ1-6
v_gene: TRBV4-3
len: 16
CDR3nt: TGCGCCAGCAGCCAAGAGGCGGGGTTGGGTGATTCACCCCTCCACTTT
CDR3aa: CASSQEAGLGDSPLHF

d_gene: NA
abundance: NA
j_gene: TRBJ1-5
v_gene: TRBV6-5
len: 13
CDR3nt: TGTGCCAGCAGGGGGATGGGCAATCAGCCCCAGCATTTT
CDR3aa: CASRGMGNQPQHF

d_gene: TRBD1
abundance: NA
j_gene: TRBJ1-1
v_gene: TRBV28
len: 17
CDR3nt: TGTGCCAGCAGTTTTACCGGACAGGTGATTATGAACACTGAAGCTTTCTTT
CDR3aa: CASSFTGQVIMNTEAFF

d_gene: TRBD2
abundance: NA
j_gene: TRBJ2-1
v_gene: TRBV6-1
len: 18
CDR3nt: TGTGCCAGCAGTGAACTTCGTCCTAGCGGGGGCAACACCAATGAGCAGTTCTTC
CDR3aa: CASSELRPSGGNTNEQFF

d_gene: NA
abundance: NA
j_gene: TRBJ1-3
v_gene: TRBV3-1/TRBV3-2
len: 14
CDR3nt: TGTGCCAGCAGCCGTAAGGGCTCTGGAAACACCATATATTTT
CDR3aa: CASSRKGSGNTIYF

d_gene: TRBD1
abundance: NA
j_gene: TRBJ1-2
v_gene: TRBV11-3
len: 16
CDR3nt: TGTGCCAGCAGCTGGGTCACAGGGGACTCTAACTATGGCTACACCTTC
CDR3aa: CASSWVTGDSNYGYTF

d_gene: TRBD1
abundance: NA
j_gene: TRBJ1-6
v_gene: TRBV27
len: 18
CDR3nt: TGTGCCAGCAGCCCGGGACAGGGTCTTGGCACCTATAATTCACCCCTCCACTTT
CDR3aa: CASSPGQGLGTYNSPLHF

d_gene: NA
abundance: few
j_gene: TRBJ1-3
v_gene: TRBV25-1
len: 10
CDR3nt: TGTGCCAGCAGCGGAAACACCATATATTTT
CDR3aa: CASSGNTIYF

d_gene: NA
abundance: NA
j_gene: TRBJ1-1
v_gene: TRBV6-6
len: 16
CDR3nt: TGTGCCAGCAGTTCCCCTCCCTTTGCGGGGAACACTGAAGCTTTCTTT
CDR3aa: CASSSPPFAGNTEAFF

d_gene: NA
abundance: once
j_gene: TRBJ2-3
v_gene: TRBV11-2
len: 16
CDR3nt: TGTGCCAGCAGCTTAGTATCGGGAATGAACACAGATACGCAGTATTTT
CDR3aa: CASSLVSGMNTDTQYF

d_gene: TRBD1
abundance: once
j_gene: TRBJ1-1
v_gene: TRBV6-6
len: 15
CDR3nt: TGTGCCAGCAGTGGCCCGACAGGGAGGTACACTGAAGCTTTCTTT
CDR3aa: CASSGPTGRYTEAFF

d_gene: NA
abundance: NA
j_gene: TRBJ1-5
v_gene: TRBV29-1
len: 14
CDR3nt: TGCAGCAGGGGGGGACGGGGGAGCAATCAGCCCCAGCATTTT
CDR3aa: CSRGGRGSNQPQHF

d_gene: NA
abundance: NA
j_gene: TRBJ1-5
v_gene: TRBV18
len: 14
CDR3nt: TGTGCAACCTCCGAGAGCGGCAGCAATCAGCCCCAGCATTTT
CDR3aa: CATSESGSNQPQHF

d_gene: NA
abundance: NA
j_gene: TRBJ1-2
v_gene: TRBV29-1
len: 13
CDR3nt: TGCAGCGTTGTTCCGGCAGTGGGCGTCGGCTACACCTTC
CDR3aa: CSVVPAVGVGYTF

d_gene: NA
abundance: NA
j_gene: TRBJ1-1
v_gene: TRBV11-2
len: 14
CDR3nt: TGTGCCAGCTCCCCCGGGGGCCCGAACACTGAAGCTTTCTTT
CDR3aa: CASSPGGPNTEAFF

d_gene: NA
abundance: NA
j_gene: TRBJ1-2
v_gene: TRBV14
len: 13
CDR3nt: TGTGCCAGCAGCCGGGAGGTCAACTATGGCTACACCTTC
CDR3aa: CASSREVNYGYTF

d_gene: NA
abundance: NA
j_gene: TRBJ1-1
v_gene: TRBV9
len: 16
CDR3nt: TGTGCCAGCAGCCCCCACCTCCTCCGGGGGGACACTGAAGCTTTCTTT
CDR3aa: CASSPHLLRGDTEAFF

d_gene: NA
abundance: once
j_gene: TRBJ1-2
v_gene: TRBV10-2
len: 13
CDR3nt: TGCGCCAGCAGTGAGACCCCCGGTGGCGGCTACACCTTC
CDR3aa: CASSETPGGGYTF

d_gene: TRBD1
abundance: few
j_gene: TRBJ1-1
v_gene: TRBV3-1/TRBV3-2
len: 13
CDR3nt: TGTGCCAGCAGCCAGCCGGGACAGGGTGAAGCTTTCTTT
CDR3aa: CASSQPGQGEAFF

d_gene: NA
abundance: NA
j_gene: TRBJ2-1
v_gene: TRBV2
len: 11
CDR3nt: TGTGCCAGCAGCGACTCGGGGGAGCAGTTCTTC
CDR3aa: CASSDSGEQFF

d_gene: NA
abundance: NA
j_gene: TRBJ1-1
v_gene: TRBV3-1/TRBV3-2
len: 16
CDR3nt: TGTGCCAGCAGCCGAACCGAACCCCGGGGGATCACTGAAGCTTTCTTT
CDR3aa: CASSRTEPRGITEAFF

d_gene: NA
abundance: NA
j_gene: TRBJ2-5
v_gene: TRBV18
len: 12
CDR3nt: TGTGCCAGCTCACCGGAGGGGGAGACCCAGTACTTC
CDR3aa: CASSPEGETQYF

d_gene: TRBD1
abundance: NA
j_gene: TRBJ2-2
v_gene: TRBV7-2
len: 17
CDR3nt: TGTGCCAGCAGCGTGGACAGGGGATCCGTTAACACCGGGGAGCTGTTTTTT
CDR3aa: CASSVDRGSVNTGELFF

d_gene: NA
abundance: NA
j_gene: TRBJ2-2
v_gene: TRBV7-2
len: 16
CDR3nt: TGTGCCAGCAGCTCGCGACAGGGAGGGAGCACCGGGGAGCTGTTTTTT
CDR3aa: CASSSRQGGSTGELFF

d_gene: NA
abundance: NA
j_gene: TRBJ1-1
v_gene: TRBV4-1
len: 15
CDR3nt: TGCGCCAGCAGCCAAGATCTGGTGTCAAGGGACGAAGCTTTCTTT
CDR3aa: CASSQDLVSRDEAFF

d_gene: TRBD1
abundance: NA
j_gene: TRBJ2-7
v_gene: TRBV30
len: 14
CDR3nt: TGTGCCTACATTCACCGGGACAGGGGTTACGAGCAGTACTTC
CDR3aa: CAYIHRDRGYEQYF

d_gene: TRBD1
abundance: NA
j_gene: TRBJ2-7
v_gene: TRBV5-1
len: 14
CDR3nt: TGCGCCAGCAGCTTGGCAGGGGGCAACTACGAGCAGTACTTC
CDR3aa: CASSLAGGNYEQYF

d_gene: TRBD1
abundance: few
j_gene: TRBJ1-3
v_gene: TRBV28
len: 14
CDR3nt: TGTGCCAGCCTCAGGGGGGGCTCTGGAAACACCATATATTTT
CDR3aa: CASLRGGSGNTIYF

d_gene: NA
abundance: NA
j_gene: TRBJ2-1
v_gene: TRBV5-4
len: 13
CDR3nt: TGTGCCAGCAGAGGTGGGGCATCAGCCCCACAGTTCTTC
CDR3aa: CASRGGASAPQFF

d_gene: NA
abundance: NA
j_gene: TRBJ2-2
v_gene: TRBV6-5
len: 13
CDR3nt: TGTGCCAGCAGGATAGGGTCCCCCGGGGAGCTGTTTTTT
CDR3aa: CASRIGSPGELFF

d_gene: TRBD1
abundance: NA
j_gene: TRBJ2-2
v_gene: TRBV19
len: 14
CDR3nt: TGTGCCACGCAGGGGGCGCGGGTCGGCGGGGAGCTGTTTTTT
CDR3aa: CATQGARVGGELFF

d_gene: NA
abundance: NA
j_gene: TRBJ1-2
v_gene: TRBV30
len: 13
CDR3nt: TGTGCCTGGAGTGTAGGGTCCGGTGGGGACTACACCTTC
CDR3aa: CAWSVGSGGDYTF

d_gene: TRBD2
abundance: NA
j_gene: TRBJ2-1
v_gene: TRBV7-3
len: 15
CDR3nt: TGTGCCAGCAGCTTAACTAGCGGGGGATCGAATGAGCAGTTCTTC
CDR3aa: CASSLTSGGSNEQFF

d_gene: TRBD1
abundance: NA
j_gene: TRBJ2-5
v_gene: TRBV7-6
len: 15
CDR3nt: TGTGCCAGCAGCTCCGGGACAGGGAGTTTAGAGACCCAGTACTTC
CDR3aa: CASSSGTGSLETQYF

d_gene: NA
abundance: NA
j_gene: TRBJ2-1
v_gene: TRBV29-1
len: 14
CDR3nt: TGCAGCGTTCCAGGGGCGCTTTATAACAATGAGCAGTTCTTC
CDR3aa: CSVPGALYNNEQFF

d_gene: NA
abundance: NA
j_gene: TRBJ2-5
v_gene: TRBV20-1
len: 11
CDR3nt: TGCAGTGAGAACAGCAAGGGGACCCAGTACTTC
CDR3aa: CSENSKGTQYF

d_gene: NA
abundance: NA
j_gene: TRBJ1-1
v_gene: TRBV15
len: 16
CDR3nt: TGTGCCACCAGCAGAGATGGGAGCACCGTGAACACTGAAGCTTTCTTT
CDR3aa: CATSRDGSTVNTEAFF